This record concerns one T cell receptor (beta chain) sequence. Sequencing was performed with immunoSEQ multiplex PCR; in TCRdb, only in-frame clones are kept and a portion is missing. The sample consists of roughly 5,300 clones, 65% to 85% of them appearing once. This entry comes from a study of T cell repertoires in ileal Crohn's disease. Study-wide background: Operated complications were stricturing disease (roughly 60%) and penetrating disease (approximately 39%).

Germline lookup yields CDR1 MDHEN and CDR2 SYDVKM. The CDR3 runs 13 residues. V was cut by 7 bases and J by 2 bases, with 9 bases left in between. Indicated time point: neoterminal ileum biopsy at postoperative endoscopy, about 6 months after surgery. The clonotype was recovered from an adult with Crohn's disease. Source material: ileal tissue. The rearrangement joins TRBV28 to TRBJ2-1; D perhaps matches TRBD2 (5 bases). Here the CDR3 reads CASIRGTYNEQFF. Here the CDR3 DNA reads TGTGCCAGCATTCGGGGAACCTACAATGAGCAGTTCTTC.